The 17 T cell receptor beta chains presented below share a single source sample, sequenced in a study of cytomegalovirus exposure and HLA in healthy donors. The PCR employed 60 Vbeta primers together with 13 Jbeta primers. The repertoire was sequenced with immunoSEQ multiplex PCR; TCRdb's copy has only in-frame clones and lacks some. Here the sample spans fewer than 200,000 clones, approximately 80% being singletons. What was sequenced was PBMCs. The receptors stem from a boy younger than 18 in good health and CMV-seronegative.

This rearrangement joins TRBV18 to TRBJ2-1, with D possibly TRBD1 on 5 matching bases. Germline V gene lookup returns CDR1 KGHSH and CDR2 LQKENI. The CDR3 sequence is 15 residues long. Trimming shortened V by 3 bases and J by 0 bases, and 9 bases separated the two germline ends. The CDR3 sequence: CASSPRGNSYNEQFF. In nucleotides, the CDR3 is TGTGCCAGCTCACCTAGGGGTAACTCCTACAATGAGCAGTTCTTC.

The V and J genes are TRBV9 and TRBJ2-5; the D gene is possibly TRBD1 (5 bases). The V and J ends lost 1 base and 4 bases respectively, with 14 bases between them. CDR3 length: 15 amino acids. Germline values: CDR1 SGDLS, CDR2 YYNGEE. CDR3 loop: CASSVLGQIGETQYF. The CDR3 bases are TGTGCCAGCAGCGTATTGGGGCAGATAGGAGAGACCCAGTACTTC.

This clone was counted between two and nine times. The rearrangement uses TRBV5-1 and TRBJ2-1; D uncertain. The CDR3 runs 12 residues. V lost 1 base, J lost 5 bases, and 4 bases lay in between. CDR1 SGHRS and CDR2 YFSETQ come from the germline V gene. This CDR3 is CASSLSDNEQFF. CDR3 sequence (DNA): TGCGCCAGCAGCTTGTCTGACAATGAGCAGTTCTTC.

CDR3 DNA sequence: TGTGTCAGCAGCGCCCGGACAGGGGAAATGACTAATGAAAAACTGTTTTTT. Protein product: CVSSARTGEMTNEKLFF. This sequence joins TRBV21-1 and TRBJ1-4; TRBD1, the table's D call, was not compared with the DNA. TRBV21-1 constitutes a pseudogene. The CDR3 has 17 amino acids.

The chain couples TRBV7-2 to TRBJ2-1, with D tentatively TRBD1 (6 bases). Trimming took 4 bases from V and 4 from J, leaving 11 bases between them. The CDR3 is 14 amino acids. Per the germline V gene, CDR1 is SGHTA and CDR2 is FQGNSA. The CDR3 bases are TGTGCCAGCAGCTCCCGGGACACGTACAATGAGCAGTTCTTC. Its translation: CASSSRDTYNEQFF.

The rearrangement uses TRBV4-3 and TRBJ2-7, with D unclear. Trimming left V 0 bases short and J 0 bases short, with 12 bases between. This CDR3 region has 16 residues. The germline V gene has CDR1 LGHNA and CDR2 YSLEER. The DNA of the CDR3 is TGCGCCAGCAGCCAAGATTATGCCAGTAACTCCTACGAGCAGTACTTC. Its translation is CASSQDYASNSYEQYF.

This chain uses TRBV9 with TRBJ1-3; 9 bases fit TRBD1. V lost 3 bases, J lost 5 bases, and 6 bases stayed unmatched. CDR1 SGDLS and CDR2 YYNGEE come from the germline V gene. This CDR3 has 15 amino acids. The CDR3 DNA reads as TGTGCCAGCAGCGACGGGACAGGGCTAAGAAACACCATATATTTT. Translating it yields CASSDGTGLRNTIYF.

This clone appeared a single time. The chain carries TRBV6-5 and TRBJ1-5, with 7 bases aligning to TRBD1. Germline-derived CDR1 and CDR2 are MNHEY and SVGAGI. The J segment lost 5 bases and the V segment lost 0 bases, leaving 7 bases of the junction unmatched. The CDR3 has 16 amino acids. The CDR3 sequence: CASSYSRDRNYQPQHF. The CDR3 DNA sequence: TGTGCCAGCAGTTACTCGCGGGACAGAAACTATCAGCCCCAGCATTTT.

This chain links TRBV9 with TRBJ1-1; D not resolved. This CDR3 comprises 14 residues. Germline CDR1 reads SGDLS; CDR2 reads YYNGEE. Trimming removed 0 bases from V and 1 base from J, with 7 bases in between. The CDR3 spells CASSVGDSNTEAFF. As DNA, the CDR3 is TGTGCCAGCAGCGTAGGAGACTCGAACACTGAAGCTTTCTTT.

The V gene is TRBV15, the J gene TRBJ2-1; 11 bases line up with TRBD2. The germline V gene encodes CDR1 LNHNV and CDR2 YYDKDF (reference sequence). The V and J ends lost 8 bases and 3 bases, in that order; junction bases with no gene match: 6. The CDR3 runs to 15 residues. The CDR3: CATFLTSGSYNEQFF. The CDR3, as DNA: TGTGCCACCTTCCTAACTAGCGGGAGCTACAATGAGCAGTTCTTC.

This clone appeared a few times. This rearrangement joins TRBV14 to TRBJ2-7; D perhaps matches TRBD1 (5 bases). Germline CDR1 and CDR2: SGHDN and FVKESK. Trimming stripped 0 bases from V and 6 bases from J, with 18 bases between. The CDR3 totals 16 residues. In nucleotides, the CDR3 is TGTGCCAGCAGCCAAGATTGGGGCATGGTGTCAACCGAGCAGTACTTC. It is translated as CASSQDWGMVSTEQYF. The full variable domain, its missing parts supplied by reference TRBV14 and TRBJ2-7, is EAGVTQFPSHSVIEKGQTVTLRCDPISGHDNLYWYRRVMGKEIKFLLHFVKESKQDESGMPNNRFLAERTGGTYSTLKVQPAELEDSGVYFCASSQDWGMVSTEQYFGPGTRLTVT.

CDR3 in DNA: TGTGCCAGCATCCGGACAGGGGGCACCATTGAAAAACTGTTTTTT. Its translation is CASIRTGGTIEKLFF. V and J are TRBV6-1 and TRBJ1-4; 11 bases fit TRBD1. Germline V gives CDR1 MNHNS, CDR2 SASEGT. The length of the CDR3 is 15 residues. With V trimmed by 7 bases and J by 7 bases, 8 bases remained unmatched.

This clone was detected a few times. V is TRBV27 and J is TRBJ2-1, with D possibly matching TRBD2 (5 bases). Trimming cost V 3 bases and J 10 bases, with 13 bases left between them. The CDR3 totals 13 residues. The germline V gene encodes CDR1 MNHEY and CDR2 SMNVEV (reference sequence). The CDR3 is CASSFLDYGEQFF. The CDR3 DNA follows: TGTGCCAGCAGTTTCCTTGACTACGGCGAGCAGTTCTTC.

The chain combines TRBV7-9 with TRBJ2-7; TRBD1 matches at 7 bases. This CDR3 spans 13 amino acids. V gave up 7 bases and J gave up 4 bases; unmatched junction bases: 7. Germline loops: CDR1 SEHNR, CDR2 FQNEAQ (reference sequence). CDR3 in amino acids: CASIPPGGYEQYF. The CDR3, as DNA: TGTGCCAGCATCCCCCCAGGGGGATACGAGCAGTACTTC.

This clone was seen a single time. The gene calls are TRBV9 and TRBJ1-2, with D perhaps TRBD1 (5 bases). This CDR3 comprises 14 residues. V was cut by 0 bases and J by 6 bases, with 12 bases left in between. Germline loops: CDR1 SGDLS, CDR2 YYNGEE. The CDR3 spells CASSVGAGLDGYTF. The CDR3 bases are TGTGCCAGCAGCGTAGGAGCAGGGTTGGATGGCTACACCTTC.

J is TRBJ1-2 and V is TRBV10-3; 9 bases agree with TRBD1. Trimming took 6 bases from V and 4 from J; bases not matched to a gene: 9. The CDR3 loop spans 15 amino acids. CDR1 and CDR2 from the germline V gene are ENHRY and SYGVKD. CDR3: CAISPRDRAVYGYTF. In DNA, the CDR3 is TGTGCCATCAGCCCCCGGGACAGGGCTGTCTATGGCTACACCTTC.

The rearrangement uses TRBV7-8 and TRBJ1-5; 7 bases agree with TRBD1. Trimming took 2 bases from V and 5 from J; bases not matched to a gene: 9. This CDR3 is 16 amino acids long. Germline V lookup: CDR1 SGHVS, CDR2 FQNEAQ. The CDR3 region has the DNA TGTGCCAGCAGCTTAAACCATGGGGACAGATATCAGCCCCAGCATTTT. It is translated as CASSLNHGDRYQPQHF. Complete variable domain (other parts from reference TRBV7-8 and TRBJ1-5): GAGVSQSPRYKVAKRGQDVALRCDPISGHVSLFWYQQALGQGPEFLTYFQNEAQLDKSGLPSDRFFAERPEGSVSTLKIQRTQQEDSAVYLCASSLNHGDRYQPQHFGDGTRLSIL.